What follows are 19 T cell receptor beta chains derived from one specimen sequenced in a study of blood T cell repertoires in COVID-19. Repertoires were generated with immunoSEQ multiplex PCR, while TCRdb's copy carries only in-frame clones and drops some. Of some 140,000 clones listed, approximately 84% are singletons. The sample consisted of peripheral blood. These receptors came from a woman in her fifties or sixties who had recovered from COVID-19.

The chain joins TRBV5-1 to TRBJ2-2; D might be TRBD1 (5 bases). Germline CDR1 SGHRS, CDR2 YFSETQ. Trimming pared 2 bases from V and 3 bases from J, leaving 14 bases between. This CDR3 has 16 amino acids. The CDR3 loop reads CASSFPDDSHTGELFF. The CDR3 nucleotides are TGCGCCAGCAGCTTTCCGGACGACAGTCACACCGGGGAGCTGTTTTTT.

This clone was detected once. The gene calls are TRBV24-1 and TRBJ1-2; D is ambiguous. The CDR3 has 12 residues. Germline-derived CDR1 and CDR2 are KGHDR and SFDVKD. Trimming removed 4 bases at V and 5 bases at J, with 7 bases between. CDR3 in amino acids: CATSEPGYGYTF. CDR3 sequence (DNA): TGTGCCACCAGTGAGCCGGGGTATGGCTACACCTTC.

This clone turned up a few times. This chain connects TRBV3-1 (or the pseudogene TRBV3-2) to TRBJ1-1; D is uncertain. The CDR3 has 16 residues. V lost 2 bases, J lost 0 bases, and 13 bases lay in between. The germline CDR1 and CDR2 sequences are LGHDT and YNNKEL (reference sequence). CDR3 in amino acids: CASSQNQAAMNTEAFF. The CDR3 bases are TGTGCCAGCAGCCAAAATCAGGCAGCCATGAACACTGAAGCTTTCTTT.

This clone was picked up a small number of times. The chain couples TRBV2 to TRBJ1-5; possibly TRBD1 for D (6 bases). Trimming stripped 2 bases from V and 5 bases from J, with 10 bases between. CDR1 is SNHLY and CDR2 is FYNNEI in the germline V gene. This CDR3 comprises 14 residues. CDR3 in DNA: TGTGCCAGCAGTGAACGACAGGACGATCAGCCCCAGCATTTT. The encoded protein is CASSERQDDQPQHF.

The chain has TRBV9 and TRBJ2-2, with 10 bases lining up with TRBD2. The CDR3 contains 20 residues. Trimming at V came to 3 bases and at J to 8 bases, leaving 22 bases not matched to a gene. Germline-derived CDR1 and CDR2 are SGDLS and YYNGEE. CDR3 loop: CASSGWKGSGGPRPHGELFF. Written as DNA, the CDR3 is TGTGCCAGCAGCGGGTGGAAGGGTAGCGGGGGGCCTCGGCCCCATGGGGAGCTGTTTTTT.

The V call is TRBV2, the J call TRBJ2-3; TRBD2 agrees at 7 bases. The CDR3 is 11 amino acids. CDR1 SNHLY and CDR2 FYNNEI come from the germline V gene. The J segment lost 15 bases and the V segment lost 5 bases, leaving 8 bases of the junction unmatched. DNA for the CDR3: TGTGCCAGCAGTATCGGGACTAATAATTATTTT. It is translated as CASSIGTNNYF. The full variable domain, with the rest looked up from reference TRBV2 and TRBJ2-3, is EPEVTQTPSHQVTQMGQEVILRCVPISNHLYFYWYRQILGQKVEFLVSFYNNEISEKSEIFDDQFSVERPDGSNFTLKIRSTKLEDSAMYFCASSIGTNNYFGPGTRLTVL.

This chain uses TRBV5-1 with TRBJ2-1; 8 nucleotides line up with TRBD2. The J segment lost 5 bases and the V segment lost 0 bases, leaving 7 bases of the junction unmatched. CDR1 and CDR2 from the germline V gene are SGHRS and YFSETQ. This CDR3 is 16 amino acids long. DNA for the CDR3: TGCGCCAGCAGCTTGGCCCAGACTAGCGTAGACAATGAGCAGTTCTTC. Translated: CASSLAQTSVDNEQFF.

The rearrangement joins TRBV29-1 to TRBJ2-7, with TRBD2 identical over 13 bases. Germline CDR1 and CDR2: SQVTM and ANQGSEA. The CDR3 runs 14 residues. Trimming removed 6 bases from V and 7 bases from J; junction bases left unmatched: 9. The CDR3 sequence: CSVWTSGGNMEQYF. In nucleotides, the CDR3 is TGCAGCGTCTGGACTAGCGGGGGTAATATGGAGCAGTACTTC.

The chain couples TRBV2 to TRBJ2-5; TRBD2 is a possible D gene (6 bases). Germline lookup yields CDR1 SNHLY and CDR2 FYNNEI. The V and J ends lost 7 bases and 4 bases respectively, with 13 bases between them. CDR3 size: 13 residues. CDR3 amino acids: CASTGGIGETQYF. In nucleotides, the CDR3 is TGTGCCAGCACCGGAGGGATTGGAGAGACCCAGTACTTC. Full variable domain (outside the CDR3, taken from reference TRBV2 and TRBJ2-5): EPEVTQTPSHQVTQMGQEVILRCVPISNHLYFYWYRQILGQKVEFLVSFYNNEISEKSEIFDDQFSVERPDGSNFTLKIRSTKLEDSAMYFCASTGGIGETQYFGPGTRLLVL.

CDR3: CAMGQRSSSYEQYF. The DNA for the CDR3 is TGTGCCATGGGGCAGCGATCTTCGTCCTACGAGCAGTACTTC. This chain connects TRBV5-4 to TRBJ2-7; a possible D gene is TRBD1 (5 bases). This CDR3 contains 14 residues. Germline CDR1 and CDR2: SGHNT and YYREEE (reference sequence). Trimming pared 9 bases from V and 1 base from J, leaving 17 bases between.

The CDR3 DNA follows: TGTGCCAGCAGCTCCCGGACTGAGATCTATGGCTACACCTTC. This gives the protein CASSSRTEIYGYTF. The rearrangement joins TRBV5-8 to TRBJ1-2; D remains ambiguous. In germline, CDR1 is SGHTS, CDR2 YDEGEE. The V gene lost 3 bases and the J gene lost 4 bases, with 13 bases spanning the gap. The CDR3 is 14 amino acids.

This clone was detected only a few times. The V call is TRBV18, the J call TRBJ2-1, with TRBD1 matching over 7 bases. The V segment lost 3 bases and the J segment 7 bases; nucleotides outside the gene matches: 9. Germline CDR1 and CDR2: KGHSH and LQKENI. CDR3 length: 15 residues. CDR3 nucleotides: TGTGCCAGCTCACCTTACAGGGGAGAAAGAAATGAGCAGTTCTTC. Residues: CASSPYRGERNEQFF.

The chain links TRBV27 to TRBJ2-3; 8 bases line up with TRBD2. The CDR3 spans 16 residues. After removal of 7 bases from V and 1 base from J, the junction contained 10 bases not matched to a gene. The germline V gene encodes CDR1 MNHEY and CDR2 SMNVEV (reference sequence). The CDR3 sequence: CASKLLAAIGTDTQYF. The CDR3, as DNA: TGTGCCAGCAAGCTACTAGCGGCTATAGGCACAGATACGCAGTATTTT.

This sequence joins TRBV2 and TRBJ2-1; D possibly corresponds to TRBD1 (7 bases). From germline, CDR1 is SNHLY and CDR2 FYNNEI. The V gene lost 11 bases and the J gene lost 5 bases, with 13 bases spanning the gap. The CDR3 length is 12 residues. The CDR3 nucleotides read TGTGCCGGACAGGAGGGGAACAATGAGCAGTTCTTC. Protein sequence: CAGQEGNNEQFF.

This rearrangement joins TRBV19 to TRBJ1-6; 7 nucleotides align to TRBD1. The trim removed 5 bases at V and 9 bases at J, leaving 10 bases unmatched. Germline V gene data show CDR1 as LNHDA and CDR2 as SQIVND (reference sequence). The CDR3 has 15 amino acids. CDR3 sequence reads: CASSFTRDSSSPLHF. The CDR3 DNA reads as TGTGCCAGTAGTTTTACCCGGGACAGTAGTTCACCCCTCCACTTT.

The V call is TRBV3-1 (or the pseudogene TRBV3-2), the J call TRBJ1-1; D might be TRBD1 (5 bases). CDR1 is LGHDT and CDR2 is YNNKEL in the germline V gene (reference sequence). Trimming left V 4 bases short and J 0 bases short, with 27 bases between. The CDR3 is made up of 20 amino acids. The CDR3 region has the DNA TGTGCCAGCAGCCCTCTACTGGGCGGGGCTAGGATTAGTCTGAACACTGAAGCTTTCTTT. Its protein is CASSPLLGGARISLNTEAFF.

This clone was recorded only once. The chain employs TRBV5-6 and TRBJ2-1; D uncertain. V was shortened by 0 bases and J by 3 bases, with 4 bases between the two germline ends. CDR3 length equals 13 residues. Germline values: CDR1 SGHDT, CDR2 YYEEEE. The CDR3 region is CASSLVHYNEQFF. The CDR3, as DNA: TGTGCCAGCAGCTTGGTCCACTACAATGAGCAGTTCTTC.

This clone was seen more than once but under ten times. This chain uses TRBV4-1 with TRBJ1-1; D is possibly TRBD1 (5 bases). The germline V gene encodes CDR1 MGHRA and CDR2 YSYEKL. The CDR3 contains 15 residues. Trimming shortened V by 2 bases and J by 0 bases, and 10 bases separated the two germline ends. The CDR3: CASSQLGLVNTEAFF. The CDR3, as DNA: TGCGCCAGCAGCCAACTGGGACTCGTGAACACTGAAGCTTTCTTT.

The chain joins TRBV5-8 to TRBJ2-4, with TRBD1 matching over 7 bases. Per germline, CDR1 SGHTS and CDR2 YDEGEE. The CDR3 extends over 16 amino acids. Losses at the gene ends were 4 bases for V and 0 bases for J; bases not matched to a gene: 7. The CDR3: CASSKTGTVAKNIQYF. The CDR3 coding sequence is TGTGCCAGCAGCAAGACAGGGACGGTAGCCAAAAACATTCAGTACTTC.